A selection of T cell receptor beta chains follows, all from one sample in a study of blood T cell repertoires in COVID-19. TCRdb's copy holds only in-frame clones and misses some; the assay was immunoSEQ multiplex PCR. The repertoire includes fewer than 350,000 clones, approximately 90% of them detected once, and 6% to 7% sits in the top ten. The sample was PBMCs or T cells enriched from blood (not recorded which). The receptors derive from a woman in her 40s who had recovered from COVID-19. The CDR3 runs from the conserved cysteine through the conserved F or W. A D gene is named only where the DNA matches it firmly. Some rows have no size entry. The others give once, few or many, or a class for an expanded clone.

CDR3 | DNA | J | V | size | D
CASSRTSGFSTDTQYF | TGTGCCAGCTCCCGGACTAGCGGGTTTAGCACAGATACGCAGTATTTT | TRBJ2-3 | TRBV2 | NA | TRBD2
CASSSTGTGQQETQYF | TGTGCCAGCAGTTCAACCGGGACAGGACAGCAAGAGACCCAGTACTTC | TRBJ2-5 | TRBV28 | NA | TRBD1
CASIDGQGNTEAFF | TGTGCCAGCATCGATGGACAGGGGAACACTGAAGCTTTCTTT | TRBJ1-1 | TRBV25-1 | NA | TRBD1
CASSRGKLAGLTDTQYF | TGTGCCAGCAGTCGGGGGAAACTAGCGGGACTCACAGATACGCAGTATTTT | TRBJ2-3 | TRBV28 | once | TRBD2
CASSRDSHTDTQYF | TGTGCCAGCAGCCGGGACAGCCACACAGATACGCAGTATTTT | TRBJ2-3 | TRBV7-2 | once | TRBD1
CATSTGGRLTFGYTF | TGTGCCACCAGCACTGGAGGTCGACTAACTTTTGGCTACACCTTC | TRBJ1-2 | TRBV15 | NA | NA
CASREAVYNEQFF | TGTGCCAGCAGGGAGGCAGTCTACAATGAGCAGTTCTTC | TRBJ2-1 | TRBV7-9 | NA | NA
CASSQDPGRTTEAFF | TGTGCCAGCAGCCAAGACCCAGGGAGGACCACTGAAGCTTTCTTT | TRBJ1-1 | TRBV3-1/TRBV3-2 | NA | NA
CASSFWTDNSPLHF | TGTGCCAGCAGTTTCTGGACAGATAATTCACCCCTCCACTTT | TRBJ1-6 | TRBV27 | once | NA
CASGRRDRGPLHF | TGTGCCAGCGGCCGCCGGGACAGGGGACCCCTCCACTTT | TRBJ1-6 | TRBV28 | NA | TRBD1
CASSLGAGGAGELFF | TGTGCCAGCAGCTTAGGCGCCGGCGGGGCCGGGGAGCTGTTTTTT | TRBJ2-2 | TRBV7-2 | NA | NA
CASQELTGHGNTIYF | TGTGCCAGCCAAGAGCTGACAGGGCACGGAAACACCATATATTTT | TRBJ1-3 | TRBV6-5 | NA | TRBD1
CASSQVRTSGDSYEQYF | TGTGCCAGCAGCCAAGTTAGGACTAGCGGGGACTCCTACGAGCAGTACTTC | TRBJ2-7 | TRBV14 | NA | TRBD2
CASSLPPGTQHF | TGTGCCAGCAGCCTACCGCCCGGGACCCAGCATTTT | TRBJ1-5 | TRBV7-2 | NA | NA
CASSGGGTGPNYGYTF | TGTGCCAGCAGTGGGGGAGGGACAGGCCCTAACTATGGCTACACCTTC | TRBJ1-2 | TRBV28 | NA | TRBD1
CATSRVYLAGHDEQFF | TGTGCCACCAGCAGAGTTTATCTAGCGGGGCACGATGAGCAGTTCTTC | TRBJ2-1 | TRBV15 | NA | TRBD2
CASSIRTDEQFF | TGTGCCAGCAGCATACGGACAGACGAGCAGTTCTTC | TRBJ2-1 | TRBV5-8 | NA | NA
CASSLVYGDGYTF | TGTGCCAGCAGCTTGGTTTACGGGGATGGCTACACCTTC | TRBJ1-2 | TRBV5-6 | NA | NA
CSVGGTSGQSYNEQFF | TGCAGCGTTGGTGGGACTAGCGGACAATCCTACAATGAGCAGTTCTTC | TRBJ2-1 | TRBV29-1 | NA | TRBD2
CASSLTPVYGYTF | TGTGCCAGCAGCTTAACCCCGGTGTATGGCTACACCTTC | TRBJ1-2 | TRBV7-9 | NA | NA
CASSLRGDSLNSPLHF | TGCGCCAGCAGCTTACGAGGTGACAGTCTTAATTCACCCCTCCACTTT | TRBJ1-6 | TRBV5-1 | NA | NA
CASSPGQSANYGYTF | TGTGCCAGCAGTCCCGGACAGAGCGCTAACTATGGCTACACCTTC | TRBJ1-2 | TRBV6-4 | NA | NA
CASSEEQSYEQYF | TGTGCCAGCAGTGAGGAACAGTCCTACGAGCAGTACTTC | TRBJ2-7 | TRBV2 | NA | NA
CASIRGGSGNTIYF | TGTGCCAGCATACGTGGAGGCTCTGGAAACACCATATATTTT | TRBJ1-3 | TRBV28 | NA | NA
CASSLTGGAGDDTQYF | TGTGCCAGCAGCTTAACCGGGGGAGCGGGAGATGATACGCAGTATTTT | TRBJ2-3 | TRBV7-3 | NA | TRBD2
CASSRGGLTDTQYF | TGTGCCAGCAGCCGGGGGGGGCTGACAGATACGCAGTATTTT | TRBJ2-3 | TRBV28 | NA | TRBD2
CASSYRSYEQYF | TGTGCCAGCAGTTACAGGAGCTACGAGCAGTACTTC | TRBJ2-7 | TRBV28 | NA | NA
CASSLTGARTGELFF | TGTGCCAGCAGCTTGACAGGGGCCCGCACCGGGGAGCTGTTTTTT | TRBJ2-2 | TRBV7-2 | NA | TRBD1
CASSVEPRGTGQGYGYTF | TGTGCCAGCAGCGTCGAACCCAGGGGGACCGGCCAAGGCTATGGCTACACCTTC | TRBJ1-2 | TRBV9 | once | TRBD1
CASSGNRGDEQYF | TGTGCCAGCAGTGGAAACAGGGGGGACGAGCAGTACTTC | TRBJ2-7 | TRBV2 | NA | TRBD1
CASSPDRVEQYF | TGTGCCAGCAGCCCGGACAGGGTAGAGCAGTACTTC | TRBJ2-7 | TRBV7-2 | NA | TRBD1
CATSRGQGAALQYF | TGTGCCACCAGCAGGGGACAGGGGGCTGCGTTGCAGTACTTC | TRBJ2-7 | TRBV15 | few | TRBD1
CASSPTGGRANEQFF | TGTGCCAGCAGTCCGACAGGGGGCCGGGCCAATGAGCAGTTCTTC | TRBJ2-1 | TRBV28 | NA | TRBD1
CASSPEGRRNTEAFF | TGTGCCAGCTCACCGGAGGGACGGCGGAACACTGAAGCTTTCTTT | TRBJ1-1 | TRBV18 | NA | NA
CASSSYRGLDYGYTF | TGTGCCAGCAGCTCCTACAGGGGTTTGGACTATGGCTACACCTTC | TRBJ1-2 | TRBV9 | NA | TRBD1
CASGIRGYGQPQHF | TGTGCCAGCGGTATCAGGGGCTACGGTCAGCCCCAGCATTTT | TRBJ1-5 | TRBV27 | NA | NA
CASNSASGGNEQFF | TGCGCCAGCAATTCGGCTAGCGGAGGGAATGAGCAGTTCTTC | TRBJ2-1 | TRBV10-1 | few | TRBD2